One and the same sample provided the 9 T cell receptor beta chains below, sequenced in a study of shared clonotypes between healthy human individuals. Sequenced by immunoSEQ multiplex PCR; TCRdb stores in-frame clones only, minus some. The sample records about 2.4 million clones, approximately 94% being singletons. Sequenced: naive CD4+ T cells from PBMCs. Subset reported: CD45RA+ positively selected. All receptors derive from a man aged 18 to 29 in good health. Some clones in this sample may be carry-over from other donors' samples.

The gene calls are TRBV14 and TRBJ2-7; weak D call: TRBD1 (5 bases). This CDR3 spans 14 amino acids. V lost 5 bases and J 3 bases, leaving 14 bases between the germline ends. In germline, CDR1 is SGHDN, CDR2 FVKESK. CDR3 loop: CASSFQGPLYEQYF. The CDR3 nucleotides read TGTGCCAGCAGCTTTCAGGGTCCCCTCTACGAGCAGTACTTC.

The DNA for the CDR3 is TGTGCCAGCAGGGGGCGGACTGAAGCTTTCTTT. The encoded protein is CASRGRTEAFF. V is TRBV6-5 and J is TRBJ1-1, with D maybe TRBD1 (5 bases). The V end was cut by 6 bases, the J end by 5 bases, with 7 bases between. This CDR3 is built from 11 residues. CDR1 and CDR2 (germline): MNHEY, SVGAGI.

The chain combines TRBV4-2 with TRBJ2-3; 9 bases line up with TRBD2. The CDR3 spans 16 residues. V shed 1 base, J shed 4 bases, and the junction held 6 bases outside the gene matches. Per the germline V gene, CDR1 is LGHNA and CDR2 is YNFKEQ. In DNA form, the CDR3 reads TGTGCCAGCAGCCAAGGCGCGGGAGGGGGTGCAGATACGCAGTATTTT. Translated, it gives CASSQGAGGGADTQYF.

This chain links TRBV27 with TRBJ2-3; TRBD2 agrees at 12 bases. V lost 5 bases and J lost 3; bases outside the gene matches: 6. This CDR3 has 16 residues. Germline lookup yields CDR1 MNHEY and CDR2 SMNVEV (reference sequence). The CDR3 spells CASSVATSGRTDTQYF. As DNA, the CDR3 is TGTGCCAGCAGTGTAGCGACTAGCGGGAGAACAGATACGCAGTATTTT.

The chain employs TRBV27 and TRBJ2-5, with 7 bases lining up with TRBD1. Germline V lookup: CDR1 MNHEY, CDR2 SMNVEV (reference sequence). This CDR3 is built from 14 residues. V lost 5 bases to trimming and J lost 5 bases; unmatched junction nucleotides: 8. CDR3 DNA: TGTGCCAGCAGTCTAAGGACAGGTGGGGAGACCCAGTACTTC. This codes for CASSLRTGGETQYF.

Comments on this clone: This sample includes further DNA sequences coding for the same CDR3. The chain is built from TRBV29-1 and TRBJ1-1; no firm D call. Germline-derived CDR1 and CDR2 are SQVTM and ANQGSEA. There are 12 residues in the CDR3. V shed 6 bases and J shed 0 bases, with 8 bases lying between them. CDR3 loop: CSVEGMNTEAFF. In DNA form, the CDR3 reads TGCAGCGTCGAGGGCATGAACACTGAAGCTTTCTTT.

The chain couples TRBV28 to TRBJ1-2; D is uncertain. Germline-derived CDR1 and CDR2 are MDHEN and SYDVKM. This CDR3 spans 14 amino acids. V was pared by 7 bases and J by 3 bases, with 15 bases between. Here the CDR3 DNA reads TGTGCCAGCACCCTGACCCAGGTGGACTATGGCTACACCTTC. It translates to CASTLTQVDYGYTF.

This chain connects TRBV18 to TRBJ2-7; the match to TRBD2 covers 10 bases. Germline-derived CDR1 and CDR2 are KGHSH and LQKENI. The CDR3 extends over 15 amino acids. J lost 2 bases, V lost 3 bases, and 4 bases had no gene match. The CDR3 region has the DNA TGTGCCAGCTCACCTCAAGGACTAGCGGCCTACGAGCAGTACTTC. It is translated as CASSPQGLAAYEQYF.

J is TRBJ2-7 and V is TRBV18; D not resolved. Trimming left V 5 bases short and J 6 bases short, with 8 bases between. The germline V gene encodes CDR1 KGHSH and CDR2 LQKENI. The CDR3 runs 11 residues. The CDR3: CASSSAAEQYF. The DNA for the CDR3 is TGTGCCAGCTCAAGCGCAGCCGAGCAGTACTTC.